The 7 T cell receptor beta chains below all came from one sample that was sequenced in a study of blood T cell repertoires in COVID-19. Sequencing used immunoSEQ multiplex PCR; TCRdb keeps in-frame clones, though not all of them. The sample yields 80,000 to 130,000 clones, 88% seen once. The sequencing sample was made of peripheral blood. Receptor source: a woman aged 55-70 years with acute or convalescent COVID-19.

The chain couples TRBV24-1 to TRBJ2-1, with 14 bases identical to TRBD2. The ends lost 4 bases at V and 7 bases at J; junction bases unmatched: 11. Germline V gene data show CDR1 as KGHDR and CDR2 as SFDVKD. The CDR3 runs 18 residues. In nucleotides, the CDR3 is TGTGCCACCAGTGACCCAGGACTAGCGGGAGGCCCAAGGAATGAGCAGTTCTTC. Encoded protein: CATSDPGLAGGPRNEQFF.

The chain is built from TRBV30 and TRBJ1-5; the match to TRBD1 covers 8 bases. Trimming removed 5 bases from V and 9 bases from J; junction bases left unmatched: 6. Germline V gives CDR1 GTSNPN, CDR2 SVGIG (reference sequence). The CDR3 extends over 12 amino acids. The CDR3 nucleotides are TGTGCCTGGGGACAGGGTCTTGGGCCCCAGCATTTT. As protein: CAWGQGLGPQHF.

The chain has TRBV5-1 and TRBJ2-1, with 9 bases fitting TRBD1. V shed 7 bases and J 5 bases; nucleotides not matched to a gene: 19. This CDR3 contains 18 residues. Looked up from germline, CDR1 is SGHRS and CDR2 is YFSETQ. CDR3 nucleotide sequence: TGCGCCAGCGCCCTCCGGGACAGGGTTATTTATAACAACAATGAGCAGTTCTTC. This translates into CASALRDRVIYNNNEQFF.

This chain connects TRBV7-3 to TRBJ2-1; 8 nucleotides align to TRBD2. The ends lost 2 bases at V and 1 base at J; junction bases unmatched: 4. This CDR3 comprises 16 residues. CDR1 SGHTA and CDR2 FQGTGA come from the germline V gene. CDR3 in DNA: TGTGCCAGCAGCTTAGAAGGGACTAGATCCTACAATGAGCAGTTCTTC. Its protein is CASSLEGTRSYNEQFF.

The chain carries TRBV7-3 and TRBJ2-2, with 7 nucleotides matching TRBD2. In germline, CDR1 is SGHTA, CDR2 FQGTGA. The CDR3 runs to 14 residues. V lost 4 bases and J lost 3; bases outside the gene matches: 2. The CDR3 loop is CASSWGGDTGELFF. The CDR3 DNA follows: TGTGCCAGCAGCTGGGGAGGGGACACCGGGGAGCTGTTTTTT.

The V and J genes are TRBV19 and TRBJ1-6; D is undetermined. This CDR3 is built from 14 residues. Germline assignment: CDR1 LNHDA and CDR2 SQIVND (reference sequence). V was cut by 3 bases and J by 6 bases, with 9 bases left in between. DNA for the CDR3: TGTGCCAGTAGTATCGGGAACCTTAATTCACCCCTCCACTTT. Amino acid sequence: CASSIGNLNSPLHF.

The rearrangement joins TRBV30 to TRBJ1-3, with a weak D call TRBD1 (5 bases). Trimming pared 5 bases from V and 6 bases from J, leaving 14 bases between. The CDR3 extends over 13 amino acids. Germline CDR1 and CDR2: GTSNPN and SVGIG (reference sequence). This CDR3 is CAWGQGVANTIYF. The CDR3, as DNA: TGTGCCTGGGGGCAGGGTGTAGCAAACACCATATATTTT.